The next 26 T cell receptor beta chains were all read from a single sample in a study of regulatory T cells in long-lasting Graves disease. Noted time point: newly diagnosed GD, antithyroid drugs for less than 3 months. Scientists built the TCR library using RNA that was extracted from PBMCs. Sequencing libraries for TCR beta were prepared with iRepertoire HTBI primers and Arm-PCR of CDR3 regions. Using its own MiXCR run on the multiplex PCR reads, TCRdb lists one record per CDR3 protein. The table lists 550,000 to 600,000 distinct CDR3 sequences, around 16% of them singletons. This sample was also put to use in a study of T cells in Graves' hyperthyroidism and ophthalmopathy.

This sample comprised peripheral blood mononuclear cells (PBMCs), obtained at new diagnosis, from a patient treated with antithyroid drugs. The receptors here all came from a man younger than 35 with Graves disease.

This clonotype was found a few times. The chain combines TRBV25-1 with TRBJ1-1; no clear D. The germline gives CDR1 MGHDK, CDR2 SYGVNS. The germline V and J ends were trimmed by 3 bases and 4 bases, with 9 bases remaining between them. The CDR3 is 13 amino acids. The CDR3 DNA follows: TGTGCCAGCAGTGATAATGGGGTCACTGAAGCTTTCTTT. Translating it yields CASSDNGVTEAFF.

The V and J genes are TRBV25-1 and TRBJ2-7; D is tentatively TRBD1 or TRBD2 (8 bases each). The CDR3 has 20 amino acids. Germline CDR1 is MGHDK and CDR2 is SYGVNS. Trimming took off 1 base at V and 2 bases at J, with 27 bases between the two ends. CDR3 sequence: CASSEWSQGAFAGGPYEQYF. The CDR3 DNA reads as TGTGCCAGCAGTGAATGGTCGCAGGGGGCTTTTGCGGGAGGCCCCTACGAGCAGTACTTC.

This clonotype was counted at least ten times. At one end, the junction sequence differs from germline, possibly due to a read error. V usage is TRBV11-2 and J usage is TRBJ2-7, with D tentatively TRBD2 (5 bases). The germline gives CDR1 SGHAT, CDR2 FQNNGV. The length of the CDR3 is 11 residues. The CDR3 region has the DNA TGCGCCAGCAGCTTGGAGGCCGAGCAGTACTTC. Translating it yields CASSLEAEQYF.

This clonotype was found many times. The J gene is TRBJ2-7, the V gene TRBV28; weak D call: TRBD1 (6 bases). Per the germline V gene, CDR1 is MDHEN and CDR2 is SYDVKM. The CDR3 loop spans 12 amino acids. Trimming removed 5 bases from V and 3 bases from J, with 8 bases in between. The CDR3: CASSKQGYEQYF. DNA of the CDR3: TGTGCCAGCAGTAAACAGGGCTACGAGCAGTACTTC.

This clonotype came up many times. The rearrangement uses TRBV20-1 and TRBJ2-7, with 9 bases identical to TRBD1. The germline V gene encodes CDR1 DFQATT and CDR2 SNEGSKA (reference sequence). V lost 5 bases, J lost 6 bases, and 2 bases stayed unmatched. There are 11 residues in the CDR3. CDR3 DNA sequence: TGCAGTGCTGGGACAGGGCTCGAGCAGTACTTC. Its protein is CSAGTGLEQYF.

This clonotype has just a few counts. The chain recombines TRBV11-3 with TRBJ1-4; a weak D match, TRBD1 (6 bases). Germline V CDR1 and CDR2: SGHNT, YENEEA. There are 14 residues in the CDR3. V was cut by 5 bases and J by 6 bases, with 13 bases left in between. The CDR3 region has the DNA TGTGCCAGCAGCAAGACAGGCGAGGATGAAAAACTGTTTTTT. Amino acids: CASSKTGEDEKLFF.

This clonotype has a count of ten or more. The CDR3 DNA follows: TGTGCCAGCAGTGAATTCCGCGGGAGGATCGAGCAGTACTTC. Its protein product is CASSEFRGRIEQYF. The chain is built from TRBV6-1 and TRBJ2-7; 8 bases are a match to TRBD2. From germline, CDR1 is MNHNS and CDR2 SASEGT. This CDR3 region has 14 residues. V was clipped by 2 bases and J by 6 bases; unmatched bases: 6.

On this clonotype itself: It may be a read error: a sequence one base away is much more abundant. J is TRBJ2-5 and V is TRBV7-2, with D maybe TRBD2 (6 bases). The CDR3 contains 14 residues. CDR1 and CDR2 (germline): SGHTA, FQGNSA. CDR3 protein: CAGSPNWGEETQYF. The CDR3 DNA reads TGTGCCGGCAGCCCCAATTGGGGGGAAGAGACCCAGTACTTC.

This clonotype was recorded many times. The chain recombines TRBV2 with TRBJ2-1; D is undetermined. Trimming stripped 2 bases from V and 0 bases from J, with 2 bases between. Germline values: CDR1 SNHLY, CDR2 FYNNEI. This CDR3 has 13 amino acids. CDR3 sequence reads: CASSENSYNEQFF. CDR3 nucleotides: TGTGCCAGCAGTGAAAACTCCTACAATGAGCAGTTCTTC.

This clonotype was seen a handful of times. The chain uses TRBV28 and TRBJ2-2, with 9 bases lining up with TRBD2. Germline V CDR1 and CDR2: MDHEN, SYDVKM. The CDR3 consists of 16 residues. The trim removed 3 bases at V and 1 base at J, leaving 3 bases unmatched. CDR3 amino acids: CASSFSGGRNTGELFF. DNA of the CDR3: TGTGCCAGCAGTTTTAGCGGGGGTAGGAACACCGGGGAGCTGTTTTTT.

The gene calls are TRBV7-9 and TRBJ2-6, with D unresolved. The V end was cut by 4 bases, the J end by 0 bases, with 16 bases between. Looked up from germline, CDR1 is SEHNR and CDR2 is FQNEAQ (reference sequence). This CDR3 is 18 amino acids long. The CDR3 spells CASSSTRLIDSGANVLTF. DNA of the CDR3: TGTGCCAGCAGCTCGACACGGCTGATCGACTCTGGGGCCAACGTCCTGACTTTC.

The table lists this clonotype with many counts. V gene TRBV5-1 combines with J gene TRBJ2-3; D is unresolved. V was pared by 0 bases and J by 5 bases, with 10 bases between. Germline V CDR1 and CDR2: SGHRS, YFSETQ. The CDR3 sequence is 14 residues long. The CDR3 sequence: CASSLGRPEDTQYF. CDR3 bases: TGCGCCAGCAGCTTGGGTCGGCCGGAAGATACGCAGTATTTT.

V is TRBV11-2 and J is TRBJ1-4; no definite D call. With 4 bases removed from V and 8 bases from J, the gap between germline ends came to 14 bases. The CDR3 length is 14 residues. CDR1 is SGHAT and CDR2 is FQNNGV in the germline V gene. The CDR3 spells CASSSTHIPEKLFF. The CDR3 DNA reads TGTGCCAGCAGCTCGACTCATATCCCCGAAAAACTGTTTTTT.

A few counts support this clonotype. This chain links TRBV28 with TRBJ1-6, with 7 bases fitting TRBD1. Losses at the gene ends were 6 bases for V and 2 bases for J; bases not matched to a gene: 10. This CDR3 region has 17 residues. The germline CDR1 and CDR2 sequences are MDHEN and SYDVKM. Written as DNA, the CDR3 is TGTGCCAGCAGCCGGCCGACAGGGCATCCCTATAATTCACCCCTCCACTTT. Its translation: CASSRPTGHPYNSPLHF.

In its sample, this clonotype was seen many times. The CDR3 DNA follows: TGTGCCAGCAGTTTTCAGGAGGGGAGGAATTCACCCCTCCACTTT. Translating it yields CASSFQEGRNSPLHF. The V call is TRBV6-2 or TRBV6-3, the J call TRBJ1-6; TRBD1 is a possible D gene (5 bases). Germline V lookup: CDR1 MNHEY, CDR2 SVGEGT. V was shortened by 4 bases and J by 7 bases, with 14 bases between the two germline ends. The CDR3 extends over 15 amino acids.

This clonotype was detected a few times. The chain uses TRBV15 and TRBJ1-5; D may be TRBD1 (5 bases). The CDR3 covers 13 residues. With 1 base removed from V and 11 bases from J, the gap between germline ends came to 12 bases. Germline V lookup: CDR1 LNHNV, CDR2 YYDKDF (reference sequence). The CDR3 DNA sequence: TGTGCCACCAGCAGAGGCGTGGGGGGGGCCCAGCATTTT. This translates into CATSRGVGGAQHF.

This clonotype was counted between two and nine times. The chain links TRBV7-9 to TRBJ2-2; the match to TRBD2 covers 9 bases. This CDR3 spans 15 amino acids. The V segment lost 1 base and the J segment 6 bases; nucleotides outside the gene matches: 3. CDR1 is SEHNR and CDR2 is FQNEAQ in the germline V gene (reference sequence). The chain's CDR3 is CASSLVGLASGELFF. The DNA for the CDR3 is TGTGCCAGCAGCTTAGTAGGACTAGCGTCCGGGGAGCTGTTTTTT.

The chain joins TRBV4-2 to TRBJ1-2, with D uncertain. The CDR3 consists of 15 residues. Trimming shortened V by 0 bases and J by 4 bases, and 12 bases separated the two germline ends. The V gene's germline CDR1 is LGHNA and CDR2 YNFKEQ. CDR3 in amino acids: CASSQDKDRSYGYTF. The CDR3 nucleotides are TGTGCCAGCAGCCAAGATAAGGACCGCTCCTATGGCTACACCTTC.

This clonotype was seen ten or more times. The rearrangement uses TRBV12-3 or TRBV12-4 and TRBJ1-2, with D perhaps TRBD1 (5 bases). CDR3 length: 14 residues. Trimming removed 9 bases at V and 0 bases at J, with 14 bases between. The CDR3 loop is CASRATGANYGYTF. In DNA, the CDR3 is TGTGCCAGTAGGGCCACGGGGGCTAACTATGGCTACACCTTC.

There are many counts of this clonotype. The rearrangement joins TRBV11-3 to TRBJ2-1; D unresolved. V was trimmed by 2 bases and J by 7 bases, leaving 15 bases between them. Germline V lookup: CDR1 SGHNT, CDR2 YENEEA. This CDR3 region has 15 residues. This CDR3 is CASSLRFVGLNEQFF. The DNA for the CDR3 is TGTGCCAGCAGCTTACGATTTGTAGGGCTGAATGAGCAGTTCTTC.

The chain recombines TRBV10-1 with TRBJ2-2; TRBD2 is a possible D gene (5 bases). Trimming left V 6 bases short and J 2 bases short, with 13 bases between. Germline V gene data show CDR1 as WNHNN and CDR2 as SYGVQD (reference sequence). This CDR3 has 15 amino acids. CDR3 in DNA: TGCGCCAGCAGCTCGGGATACCTTAACACCGGGGAGCTGTTTTTT. Its translation: CASSSGYLNTGELFF.

This clonotype was detected a few times. V and J are TRBV20-1 and TRBJ2-2, with D unclear. This CDR3 has 13 amino acids. Trimming took 3 bases from V and 0 from J, leaving 5 bases between them. Germline CDR1 and CDR2: DFQATT and SNEGSKA (reference sequence). CDR3 amino acids: CSASLTNTGELFF. The CDR3 bases are TGCAGTGCTAGTTTGACGAACACCGGGGAGCTGTTTTTT.

In its sample, this clonotype was seen many times. The rearrangement joins TRBV2 to TRBJ1-4, with no clear D. Deletions cut 7 bases from V and 3 bases from J, with 12 bases between. This CDR3 region has 14 residues. CDR1 SNHLY and CDR2 FYNNEI come from the germline V gene. The CDR3 DNA sequence: TGTGCCAGCATGAGACCGTCCTCTAATGAAAAACTGTTTTTT. It specifies CASMRPSSNEKLFF.

In its sample, this clonotype was seen many times. The chain couples TRBV20-1 to TRBJ2-7, with 10 bases aligning to TRBD1. Trimming took 1 base from V and 5 from J; bases not matched to a gene: 5. Germline CDR1 reads DFQATT; CDR2 reads SNEGSKA (reference sequence). The CDR3 consists of 14 residues. The CDR3 nucleotides are TGCAGTGCTAGAGTCGACAGGGGGCGAAACGAGCAGTACTTC. Its translation is CSARVDRGRNEQYF.

In its sample, this clonotype was seen many times. At one end, the junction sequence differs from germline, possibly due to a read error. The chain combines TRBV2 with TRBJ1-5; 7 bases match TRBD1. The CDR3 is 16 amino acids. Germline V gene sequence: CDR1 SNHLY, CDR2 FYNNEI. CDR3: CASSEGGRGSNQPQHF. As DNA, the CDR3 is TGTGCCAGCAGCGAAGGGGGCAGGGGGAGCAATCAGCCCCAGCATTTT.

A few counts support this clonotype. V usage is TRBV28 and J usage is TRBJ2-7, with a weak D call TRBD1 (7 bases). Germline V CDR1 and CDR2: MDHEN, SYDVKM. V was clipped by 6 bases and J by 4 bases, with 28 bases between them. The CDR3 is 18 residues long. The CDR3 spells CASSPTDLGQHGRYEQYF. In nucleotides, the CDR3 is TGTGCCAGCAGCCCAACGGACTTGGGACAGCATGGGAGGTACGAGCAGTACTTC.